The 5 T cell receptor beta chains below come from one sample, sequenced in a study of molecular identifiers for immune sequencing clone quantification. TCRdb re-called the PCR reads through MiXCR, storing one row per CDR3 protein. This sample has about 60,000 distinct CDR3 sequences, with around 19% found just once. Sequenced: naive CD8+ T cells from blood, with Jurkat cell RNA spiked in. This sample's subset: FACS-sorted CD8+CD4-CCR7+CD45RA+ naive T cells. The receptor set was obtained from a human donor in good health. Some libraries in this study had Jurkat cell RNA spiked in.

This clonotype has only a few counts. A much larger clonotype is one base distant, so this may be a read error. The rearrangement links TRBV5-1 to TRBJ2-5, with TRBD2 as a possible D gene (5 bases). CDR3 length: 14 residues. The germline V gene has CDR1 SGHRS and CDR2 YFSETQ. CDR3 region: CASSGRVYQEPQYF. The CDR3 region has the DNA TGCGCCAGCAGCGGGAGAGTGTACCAAGAGCCCCAGTACTTC.

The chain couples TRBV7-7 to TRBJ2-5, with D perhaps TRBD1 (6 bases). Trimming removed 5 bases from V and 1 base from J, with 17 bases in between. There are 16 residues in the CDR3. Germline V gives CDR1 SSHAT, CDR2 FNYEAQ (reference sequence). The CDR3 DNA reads TGTGCCAGCAGCCCCGGGACATATGGGGGCCAAGAGACCCAGTACTTC. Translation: CASSPGTYGGQETQYF.

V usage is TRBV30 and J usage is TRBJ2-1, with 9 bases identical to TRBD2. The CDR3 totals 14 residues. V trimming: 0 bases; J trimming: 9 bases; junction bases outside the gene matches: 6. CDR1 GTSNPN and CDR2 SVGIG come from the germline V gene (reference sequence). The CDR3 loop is CAWSVLAGVGEQFF. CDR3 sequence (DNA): TGTGCCTGGAGTGTATTAGCGGGAGTAGGTGAGCAGTTCTTC.

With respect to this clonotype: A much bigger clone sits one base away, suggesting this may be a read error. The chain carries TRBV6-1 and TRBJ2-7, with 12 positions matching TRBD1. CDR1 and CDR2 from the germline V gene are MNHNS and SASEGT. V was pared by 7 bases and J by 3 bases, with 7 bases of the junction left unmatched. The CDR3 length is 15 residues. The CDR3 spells CASTPGTGGLYEQYF. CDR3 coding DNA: TGTGCCAGCACCCCAGGGACAGGGGGCCTCTACGAGCAGTACTTC.

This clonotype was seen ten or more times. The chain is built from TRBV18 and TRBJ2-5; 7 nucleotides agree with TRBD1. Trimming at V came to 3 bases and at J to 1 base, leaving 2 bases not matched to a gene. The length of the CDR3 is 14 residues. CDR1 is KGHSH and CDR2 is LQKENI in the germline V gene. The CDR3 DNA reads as TGTGCCAGCTCACCCTGGGACAGCCAAGAGACCCAGTACTTC. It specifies CASSPWDSQETQYF.